The 28 T cell receptor beta chains below come from one sample, sequenced in a study of Ad26.COV2.S vaccination and SARS-CoV-2 variants. Treatment: 15 to 20 received Ad26.COV2.S at low or high dose, single or two shots; five or six received placebo; per-sample allocation not given. The samples date from day 63 after the first vaccine or placebo injection. Measured with immunoSEQ multiplex PCR; TCRdb has only the in-frame clones, and not every one. The sample holds around 350,000 clones, 85% seen once. The sample here was peripheral blood, taken in a trial of Ad26.COV2.S vaccine versus placebo. Every receptor here comes from a person between 18 and 60 years old who received the Ad26.COV2.S COVID-19 vaccine or a placebo.

The V and J genes are TRBV7-7 and TRBJ2-5; D not certain. Per the germline V gene, CDR1 is SSHAT and CDR2 is FNYEAQ (reference sequence). The CDR3 runs to 14 residues. Between the trimmed V and J ends, which lost 5 bases and 5 bases, there was a span of 15 bases. CDR3 amino acids: CASSPQVVGETQYF. CDR3 DNA: TGTGCCAGCAGCCCCCAGGTTGTAGGGGAGACCCAGTACTTC.

This sequence joins TRBV15 and TRBJ1-3; D remains ambiguous. Trimming pared 0 bases from V and 0 bases from J, leaving 9 bases between. The CDR3 is 16 residues long. Germline loops: CDR1 LNHNV, CDR2 YYDKDF (reference sequence). CDR3 in DNA: TGTGCCACCAGCAGAGAACCTTCGGCCTCTGGAAACACCATATATTTT. Protein: CATSREPSASGNTIYF.

CDR3 loop: CASSSEDYSGNTIYF. DNA for the CDR3: TGTGCCAGCAGCTCCGAAGACTACTCTGGAAACACCATATATTTT. The genes are TRBV7-2 and TRBJ1-3; D gene ambiguous. Trimming pared 4 bases from V and 0 bases from J, leaving 10 bases between. The CDR3 runs to 15 residues. Germline assignment: CDR1 SGHTA and CDR2 FQGNSA.

In DNA form, the CDR3 reads TGCGCCAGCAGCACGACGGGACAGGGGGGAAACACCATATATTTT. This codes for CASSTTGQGGNTIYF. V is TRBV5-1 and J is TRBJ1-3; 10 bases line up with TRBD1. J lost 4 bases, V lost 4 bases, and 5 bases had no gene match. This CDR3 region has 15 residues. Germline V CDR1 and CDR2: SGHRS, YFSETQ.

The chain couples TRBV3-1 (or the pseudogene TRBV3-2) to TRBJ1-1, with D perhaps TRBD1 (5 bases). The ends were cut back, 4 bases at V and 0 bases at J, with 12 bases in the middle. This CDR3 region has 15 residues. The V gene's germline CDR1 is LGHDT and CDR2 YNNKEL (reference sequence). CDR3 residues: CASSPRGRLNTEAFF. DNA of the CDR3: TGTGCCAGCAGCCCTCGGGGCAGGTTGAACACTGAAGCTTTCTTT.

This chain links TRBV9 with TRBJ1-3; no clear D gene. V was pared by 3 bases and J by 1 base, with 11 bases between. Germline V gene lookup returns CDR1 SGDLS and CDR2 YYNGEE. The CDR3 is 15 residues long. In nucleotides, the CDR3 is TGTGCCAGCAGCGGCGGACTGACTTCTGGAAACACCATATATTTT. This translates into CASSGGLTSGNTIYF. The whole variable domain, remainder taken from reference TRBV9 and TRBJ1-3, is DSGVTQTPKHLITATGQRVTLRCSPRSGDLSVYWYQQSLDQGLQFLIQYYNGEERAKGNILERFSAQQFPDLHSELNLSSLELGDSALYFCASSGGLTSGNTIYFGEGSWLTVV.

V and J are TRBV12-3 or TRBV12-4 and TRBJ2-4; tentatively, D is TRBD2 (5 bases). The CDR3 has 13 residues. V was clipped by 4 bases and J by 9 bases, with 13 bases between them. CDR3 amino acids: CASSSGVQSIQYF. The CDR3 region has the DNA TGTGCCAGCAGTTCCGGGGTTCAGAGCATTCAGTACTTC.

This clone has more than one count but fewer than ten. The chain is built from TRBV7-9 and TRBJ2-2; 8 bases align to TRBD2. This CDR3 is 16 amino acids long. The V and J ends lost 4 bases and 6 bases, in that order; junction bases with no gene match: 10. Germline V gives CDR1 SEHNR, CDR2 FQNEAQ (reference sequence). The CDR3 DNA sequence: TGTGCCAGCAGCTGGACTAGCATGAGGATCCCCGGGGAGCTGTTTTTT. As protein: CASSWTSMRIPGELFF.

This clone has a single count. CDR3 nucleotide sequence: TGTGCCAGCAGCCATGGGGTGGGCGGGCTCTCCTACGAGCAGTACTTC. Its protein product is CASSHGVGGLSYEQYF. The chain couples TRBV7-6 to TRBJ2-7; TRBD2 is a possible D gene (5 bases). Germline assignment: CDR1 SGHVS and CDR2 FNYEAQ. This CDR3 has 16 amino acids. Trimming left V 5 bases short and J 0 bases short, with 17 bases between.

V usage is TRBV6-6 and J usage is TRBJ1-4; D call uncertain. V gave up 5 bases and J gave up 4 bases, with 8 bases separating them. Germline CDR1 reads MNHNY; CDR2 reads SVGAGI (reference sequence). The CDR3 covers 13 residues. The CDR3 bases are TGTGCCAGCAGTATGCCGGGTAATGAAAAACTGTTTTTT. Translated, it gives CASSMPGNEKLFF.

The chain employs TRBV6-5 and TRBJ1-1; no definite D call. V lost 0 bases and J 4 bases, leaving 9 bases between the germline ends. CDR3 size: 14 residues. CDR1 is MNHEY and CDR2 is SVGAGI in the germline V gene. The CDR3 protein is CASSYSTGITEAFF. CDR3 DNA sequence: TGTGCCAGCAGTTACTCTACGGGCATCACTGAAGCTTTCTTT.

The chain links TRBV9 to TRBJ2-2; 7 bases are a match to TRBD2. This CDR3 comprises 17 residues. Unmatched junction bases numbered 6, after V lost 0 bases and J lost 1 base. The V gene's germline CDR1 is SGDLS and CDR2 YYNGEE. CDR3 sequence (DNA): TGTGCCAGCAGCGTAGTATCTGCTAGCGGGAACACCGGGGAGCTGTTTTTT. Protein product: CASSVVSASGNTGELFF.

V and J are TRBV15 and TRBJ1-1; 9 bases are shared with TRBD1. This CDR3 is 15 amino acids long. Trimming at V came to 0 bases and at J to 5 bases, leaving 4 bases not matched to a gene. The V gene's germline CDR1 is LNHNV and CDR2 YYDKDF (reference sequence). The CDR3 sequence is CATSRDSTGGTEAFF. In DNA form, the CDR3 reads TGTGCCACCAGCAGAGACTCGACAGGGGGAACTGAAGCTTTCTTT.

Only one count was recorded for this clone. The J gene is TRBJ2-3, the V gene TRBV7-9, with 10 nucleotides matching TRBD2. Germline V CDR1 and CDR2: SEHNR, FQNEAQ (reference sequence). The CDR3 sequence is 17 residues long. V lost 0 bases, J lost 4 bases, and 7 bases stayed unmatched. CDR3 sequence reads: CASSLASSGRTADTQYF. CDR3 in DNA: TGTGCCAGCAGCTTAGCCTCTAGCGGGAGAACCGCAGATACGCAGTATTTT.

This clone came up once. The chain links TRBV2 to TRBJ1-3; D unresolved. The germline V gene encodes CDR1 SNHLY and CDR2 FYNNEI. The CDR3 totals 14 residues. The germline V and J ends were trimmed by 6 bases and 0 bases, with 9 bases remaining between them. CDR3 amino acids: CASRTDLSGNTIYF. As DNA, the CDR3 is TGTGCCAGCAGAACGGATCTCTCTGGAAACACCATATATTTT.

The V and J genes are TRBV6-5 and TRBJ1-5, with D possibly TRBD1 on 5 matching bases. Per the germline V gene, CDR1 is MNHEY and CDR2 is SVGAGI. This CDR3 has 13 residues. V lost 6 bases and J 8 bases, leaving 14 bases between the germline ends. The CDR3 sequence: CASRRDVMEPQHF. The CDR3 coding sequence is TGTGCCAGCAGACGGGACGTTATGGAGCCCCAGCATTTT.

The chain carries TRBV7-6 and TRBJ2-7, with a tentative D call TRBD1 (5 bases). Germline CDR1 and CDR2: SGHVS and FNYEAQ. This CDR3 has 15 amino acids. Trimming took 0 bases from V and 4 from J, leaving 13 bases between them. The CDR3 reads CASSLAGQGLYEQYF. CDR3 sequence (DNA): TGTGCCAGCAGCTTAGCGGGGCAGGGTTTGTACGAGCAGTACTTC.

This clone was counted a few times. This chain connects TRBV5-4 to TRBJ2-7; D is ambiguous. The germline gives CDR1 SGHNT, CDR2 YYREEE (reference sequence). This CDR3 contains 14 residues. V was cut by 4 bases and J by 2 bases, with 13 bases left in between. As DNA, the CDR3 is TGTGCCAGCAGCACAGACACTTCTCCCTACGAGCAGTACTTC. Residues: CASSTDTSPYEQYF.

The CDR3 loop is CASRLDREKFF. The CDR3 bases are TGTGCCAGCAGACTCGACAGAGAAAAATTCTTC. The chain links TRBV12-3 or TRBV12-4 to TRBJ2-1; TRBD1 might be the D (5 bases). The CDR3 length is 11 residues. The ends were cut back, 6 bases at V and 16 bases at J, with 16 bases in the middle.

The V call is TRBV25-1, the J call TRBJ2-1; 16 bases map to TRBD2. V shed 3 bases, J shed 0 bases, and the junction held 2 bases outside the gene matches. CDR3 length equals 18 residues. In germline, CDR1 is MGHDK, CDR2 SYGVNS. As DNA, the CDR3 is TGTGCCAGCAGTGAGGGACTAGCGGGGGGGAGCTCCTACAATGAGCAGTTCTTC. Amino acid sequence: CASSEGLAGGSSYNEQFF. The whole variable domain, filled in from reference TRBV25-1 and TRBJ2-1, reads EADIYQTPRYLVIGTGKKITLECSQTMGHDKMYWYQQDPGMELHLIHYSYGVNSTEKGDLSSESTVSRIRTEHFPLTLESARPSHTSQYLCASSEGLAGGSSYNEQFFGPGTRLTVL.

This chain uses TRBV18 with TRBJ2-2, with D perhaps TRBD1 or TRBD2 (5 bases each). The V and J ends lost 6 bases and 6 bases respectively, with 17 bases between them. Germline CDR1 reads KGHSH; CDR2 reads LQKENI. The CDR3 extends over 15 amino acids. CDR3 sequence reads: CASSPGWGKAGELFF. CDR3 DNA: TGTGCCAGCTCCCCCGGTTGGGGGAAGGCCGGGGAGCTGTTTTTT.

The chain is built from TRBV19 and TRBJ2-1; 11 bases align to TRBD2. The junction had 8 bases not matched to a gene; V was cut back by 5 bases and J by 5 bases. There are 16 residues in the CDR3. Per germline, CDR1 LNHDA and CDR2 SQIVND (reference sequence). CDR3 in amino acids: CASSVIAGGPNNEQFF. In DNA form, the CDR3 reads TGTGCCAGTAGTGTGATAGCGGGAGGGCCGAACAATGAGCAGTTCTTC.

V and J are TRBV5-1 and TRBJ1-1; tentatively, D is TRBD1 (5 bases). Germline V gene lookup returns CDR1 SGHRS and CDR2 YFSETQ. V was shortened by 0 bases and J by 11 bases, with 8 bases between the two germline ends. This CDR3 has 11 residues. The CDR3 DNA reads TGCGCCAGCAGCTTGGAAGGGGTCGCTTTCTTT. It is translated as CASSLEGVAFF.

The rearrangement uses TRBV24-1 and TRBJ2-1; D unresolved. Germline CDR1 is KGHDR and CDR2 is SFDVKD. V was pared by 12 bases and J by 3 bases, with 8 bases between. The CDR3 extends over 11 amino acids. The CDR3 coding sequence is TGTGCCTCTGGGATCTACAATGAGCAGTTCTTC. It codes for CASGIYNEQFF.

The chain uses TRBV5-5 and TRBJ1-5, with no clear D. The germline V and J ends were trimmed by 0 bases and 2 bases, with 9 bases remaining between them. Germline assignment: CDR1 SGHKS and CDR2 YYEKEE (reference sequence). The CDR3 is 15 residues long. The CDR3 DNA sequence: TGTGCCAGCAGCTTGGCCGACGCGGGCAATCAGCCCCAGCATTTT. This gives the protein CASSLADAGNQPQHF.

The gene calls are TRBV20-1 and TRBJ2-3; D call uncertain. The V gene lost 6 bases and the J gene lost 6 bases, with 10 bases spanning the gap. This CDR3 contains 11 residues. Germline lookup yields CDR1 DFQATT and CDR2 SNEGSKA (reference sequence). The CDR3 loop is CSARYGDTQYF. The CDR3 DNA reads TGCAGTGCCAGATATGGGGATACGCAGTATTTT.

This clone turned up a few times. The chain employs TRBV7-8 and TRBJ2-1; 9 nucleotides line up with TRBD2. The CDR3 runs 15 residues. Germline V gene lookup returns CDR1 SGHVS and CDR2 FQNEAQ. V was clipped by 5 bases and J by 7 bases; unmatched bases: 9. The CDR3 region is CASSAVGGGGNEQFF. The CDR3 DNA sequence: TGTGCCAGCAGCGCTGTTGGCGGGGGGGGAAATGAGCAGTTCTTC.

The chain recombines TRBV7-2 with TRBJ2-2; maybe TRBD2 (5 bases). Germline V gene lookup returns CDR1 SGHTA and CDR2 FQGNSA. This CDR3 comprises 14 residues. Between the trimmed V and J ends, which lost 2 bases and 4 bases, there was a span of 8 bases. The CDR3 sequence is CASSLLGVTGELFF. DNA of the CDR3: TGTGCCAGCAGCTTACTCGGGGTCACCGGGGAGCTGTTTTTT. The whole variable domain, filled in from reference TRBV7-2 and TRBJ2-2, reads GAGVSQSPSNKVTEKGKDVELRCDPISGHTALYWYRQSLGQGLEFLIYFQGNSAPDKSGLPSDRFSAERTGGSVSTLTIQRTQQEDSAVYLCASSLLGVTGELFFGEGSRLTVL.